These T cell receptor beta chains were read from a single sample in a study of vaccination and CD4 T cells after COVID-19. Their specific antigens are unknown. TCRdb redid the calling of the PCR reads with MiXCR, one entry per CDR3 protein. The sample lists approximately 16,000 distinct CDR3 sequences, 36% occurring once. The sample in question was CD4+ T cells from blood, cultured in vitro, obtained before SARS-CoV-2 vaccination. Receptors were obtained from a human donor who received a COVID-19 vaccine. CDR3s include the opening cysteine and the closing phenylalanine or tryptophan. The D gene is left open where the match is weak. Only some rows state a clone size, as once, few, many or a class for expanded clones.

clone size	V gene	CDR3 length	D gene	J gene	CDR3 DNA	CDR3 protein
-	TRBV7-2	13	-	TRBJ2-7	TGTGCCAGCAGCCTCAAATCTCCGTACGGGCAGTACTTC	CASSLKSPYGQYF
once	TRBV7-2	15	TRBD2	TRBJ2-1	TGTGCCAGCAGCCCCACTAGCGGGGGGGCTAATGAGCAGTTCTTC	CASSPTSGGANEQFF
-	TRBV7-9	14	TRBD1	TRBJ1-1	TGTGCCAGCAGCGCGGGGACAGTAGACGCTGAAGCTTTCTTT	CASSAGTVDAEAFF
-	TRBV7-6	16	TRBD2	TRBJ2-1	TGTGCCAGCAGCTTGCCGAGTAGCGGGGGCACCAATGAGCAGTTCTTC	CASSLPSSGGTNEQFF
once	TRBV28	12	-	TRBJ1-1	TGTGCCTGCAAAACACCTGCCACTGAAGCTTTCTTT	CACKTPATEAFF
-	TRBV5-1	12	-	TRBJ2-7	TGCGCCAGCAGCTTAAAGTCCTACGAGCAGTACTTC	CASSLKSYEQYF
-	TRBV23-1	17	-	TRBJ1-6	TGCGCCAGCAGTCAACCGCGGCAGGGAAGTGGTAATTCACCCCTCCACTTT	CASSQPRQGSGNSPLHF
-	TRBV6-1	16	TRBD1	TRBJ2-7	TGTGCCAGCAGTCGATTGACGGGACAGGGAGTTTACGAGCAGTACTTC	CASSRLTGQGVYEQYF
-	TRBV6-1	13	-	TRBJ2-4	TGTGCCAGCAGTGTTGGCAGATGGAACATTCAGTACTTC	CASSVGRWNIQYF
-	TRBV6-4	16	-	TRBJ1-5	TGTGCCAGCAGTGACCGGATTTCCCGGGACAATCAGCCCCAGCATTTT	CASSDRISRDNQPQHF
-	TRBV20-1	14	TRBD2	TRBJ2-1	TGCAGTGCTAGAGGTGCTAGCGGGGAGATTGAGCAGTTCTTC	CSARGASGEIEQFF
few	TRBV6-1	14	-	TRBJ1-1	TGTGCCAGCTGCCGGGGGCAGGGGAGGACTGAAGCTTTCTTT	CASCRGQGRTEAFF
-	TRBV19	16	-	TRBJ1-1	TGTGCCAGTAGTATGAGTTTCGGGGGTTTGGCCACTGAAGCTTTCTTT	CASSMSFGGLATEAFF
-	TRBV6-2/TRBV6-3	15	TRBD1	TRBJ1-1	TGTGCCAGCAGTTTCTCGGACAGGGGAAACACTGAAGCTTTCTTT	CASSFSDRGNTEAFF
-	TRBV20-1	14	-	TRBJ2-3	TGCAGTGCTAGACCCTTCCCCTCCCTGGATACGCAGTATTTT	CSARPFPSLDTQYF
-	TRBV7-6	18	TRBD2	TRBJ2-6	TGTGCCAGCAGCGCACGACTAGCGGGGGGAAGCGGGGCCAACGTCCTGACTTTC	CASSARLAGGSGANVLTF
-	TRBV14	14	-	TRBJ1-2	TGTGCCAGCAGCCAAGTTAACAGTAACTATGGCTACACCTTC	CASSQVNSNYGYTF
few	TRBV27	14	-	TRBJ1-6	TGTGCCAGCGCTTCGGGGGGAAGTAATTCACCCCTCCACTTT	CASASGGSNSPLHF
few	TRBV2	13	-	TRBJ1-1	TGTGCCACCCAAGGGGACATGAACACTGAAGCTTTCTTT	CATQGDMNTEAFF
-	TRBV29-1	12	-	TRBJ1-2	TGCAGCGTTGAATCGGCAGCCGGTGGCTACACCTTC	CSVESAAGGYTF
-	TRBV6-1	16	-	TRBJ1-3	TGTGCCAGCAGTGAATTGTACAGGGAGAATGGAAACACCATATATTTT	CASSELYRENGNTIYF
few	TRBV12-3/TRBV12-4	14	TRBD1	TRBJ1-1	TGTGCCAGCAGTCGGACAGGCGGGGACACTGAAGCTTTCTTT	CASSRTGGDTEAFF
few	TRBV24-1	15	-	TRBJ2-3	TGTGCCACCAGTGGTGGCAGGGTATTTACAGATACGCAGTATTTT	CATSGGRVFTDTQYF
-	TRBV6-1	14	-	TRBJ2-2	TGTGCCAGCAGTGGTGGAGCGCGCACCGGGGAGCTGTTTTTT	CASSGGARTGELFF
-	TRBV5-6	16	TRBD1	TRBJ2-1	TGTGCCAGCAGCTTGCCGGACAGGACTTACTACAATGAGCAGTTCTTC	CASSLPDRTYYNEQFF
-	TRBV24-1	12	-	TRBJ1-2	TGTGCCACCAGTGACCCAGGGACAGGCTACACCTTC	CATSDPGTGYTF
-	TRBV5-1	14	-	TRBJ1-6	TGCGCCAGCAGACCCGGGACCGGGTATTCACCCCTCCACTTT	CASRPGTGYSPLHF
-	TRBV5-1	13	-	TRBJ1-2	TGCGCCAGCAGCTTAGGAGGGAACTATGGCTACACCTTC	CASSLGGNYGYTF
few	TRBV25-1	13	-	TRBJ2-3	TGTGCCAGCAACCGACTAACCACAGATACGCAGTATTTT	CASNRLTTDTQYF
-	TRBV6-4	14	TRBD1	TRBJ1-6	TGTGCCAGCAGCCGCGGACAGGGTAATTCACCCCTCCACTTT	CASSRGQGNSPLHF
few	TRBV5-1	14	TRBD1	TRBJ1-4	TGCGCCAGCAGCTTGACAGGGGCCGGTGAAAAACTGTTTTTT	CASSLTGAGEKLFF
few	TRBV30	18	TRBD2	TRBJ2-5	TGTGCCTGGCGAAAATTCGGGGGGGCGTTTATTTACGTGGAGACCCAGTACTTC	CAWRKFGGAFIYVETQYF
few	TRBV6-5	14	-	TRBJ1-2	TGTGCCAGCAGTTGGGGGGGGGCTTTCGGTAGCTACACCTTC	CASSWGGAFGSYTF
-	TRBV29-1	13	-	TRBJ1-4	TGCAGCGTTGAGGGGGGGGGAGGGAAGAAACTGTTTTTT	CSVEGGGGKKLFF
few	TRBV2	14	-	TRBJ2-2	TGTGCCAGTAAAGGGACTTCTAACACCGGGGAGCTGTTTTTT	CASKGTSNTGELFF
few	TRBV20-1	14	-	TRBJ1-1	TGCAGTGCTAGCCAGGACAGCGATTCCACTGAAGCTTTCTTT	CSASQDSDSTEAFF
few	TRBV6-1	13	TRBD1	TRBJ1-6	TGTGCCAGCACGGCCAGGGGGTATTCACCCCTCCACTTT	CASTARGYSPLHF
-	TRBV6-1	16	-	TRBJ1-4	TGTGCCAGCAGTGAACAGGGAGGGGCGCCTAATGAAAAACTGTTTTTT	CASSEQGGAPNEKLFF
-	TRBV5-1	16	TRBD1	TRBJ1-5	TGCGCCAGCAGCCCCGGGACAGGGGGCGCCGGTCAGCCCCAGCATTTT	CASSPGTGGAGQPQHF
-	TRBV12-3/TRBV12-4	13	-	TRBJ1-5	TGTGCCAGCAGTTTTGATATGGCTCAGCCCCAGCATTTT	CASSFDMAQPQHF
-	TRBV7-2	18	-	TRBJ1-3	TGTGCCAGCAGCTTAATCTCAGGCCTTGCCTACTCTGGAAACACCATATATTTT	CASSLISGLAYSGNTIYF
few	TRBV20-1	16	-	TRBJ2-3	TGCAGTGCTAGTAATTTGTGGGGGGCCGGCACAGATACGCAGTATTTT	CSASNLWGAGTDTQYF
-	TRBV10-3	16	TRBD1	TRBJ2-7	TGTGCCATCAGTGAGCCGGGCAGGGGGAACTCCTACGAGCAGTACTTC	CAISEPGRGNSYEQYF
-	TRBV30	15	-	TRBJ1-2	TGTGCCTGGAGTGTAGACAGCATGATGAACTATGGCTACACCTTC	CAWSVDSMMNYGYTF
few	TRBV15	16	-	TRBJ2-5	TGTGCCACCAGCAGCGCCTCGCTGGGGGGCCTAGAGACCCAGTACTTC	CATSSASLGGLETQYF
-	TRBV20-1	13	-	TRBJ2-5	TGCAGTGCTAGAGAAGGGGGGGGGGAGACCCAGTACTTC	CSAREGGGETQYF